What follows describes a single TCR beta chain. These data originate in a study of cytomegalovirus exposure and HLA in healthy donors. Germline lookup yields CDR1 SGDLS and CDR2 YYNGEE. The V and J ends lost 1 base and 2 bases, in that order; junction bases with no gene match: 5. The CDR3 has 15 residues. PCR used 60 Vbeta primers and 13 Jbeta primers. Assay: immunoSEQ multiplex PCR; the TCRdb copy retains only in-frame clones and omits some. Here the sample spans 150,000 to 190,000 clones, roughly 75% being singletons. The rearrangement joins TRBV9 to TRBJ1-1, with TRBD1 matching over 7 bases. The source material was PBMCs. The TCR comes from a man aged 18-30 years in good health and CMV-seronegative. The CDR3 DNA reads as TGTGCCAGCAGCGTAACAGGGGTTGGAAACACTGAAGCTTTCTTT. Its translation is CASSVTGVGNTEAFF.